Given below is one T cell receptor beta chain in context. This sample was taken from a study of blood T cell repertoires in COVID-19. Sequencing was performed with immunoSEQ multiplex PCR; in TCRdb, only in-frame clones are kept and a portion is missing. The sample consists of 150,000 or so clones, 84% of them appearing once. The CDR3 loop spans 16 amino acids. Germline CDR1 reads SQVTM; CDR2 reads ANQGSEA. Losses at the gene ends were 7 bases for V and 0 bases for J; bases not matched to a gene: 6. The chain recombines TRBV29-1 with TRBJ2-1, with 13 nucleotides matching TRBD2. This clonotype was sampled from a woman in her sixties with acute or convalescent COVID-19. Sequenced sample: peripheral blood. CDR3 DNA: TGCAGCGGGGGACTAGCGGGATCAAGCTCCTACAATGAGCAGTTCTTC. Protein: CSGGLAGSSSYNEQFF.